This T cell receptor (beta chain) was captured in a study of cytomegalovirus exposure and HLA in healthy donors (TCRdb year 2017). Context from the whole study: An earlier analysis of some 500 of the donors reported 250 to 350 Gb of sequence data and around 110 million unique TCR beta sequences from about 180 million T cells. On average, 235,054 unique TCR beta nucleotide sequences were sequenced per donor among several hundred genotyped donors of the cohort, with approximately 18% of those sequences being non-productive. A later analysis re-analyzed previously published TCR beta repertoires from 660 or so donors and added high-resolution HLA genotyping to study TCR occurrence patterns. The study aimed to test whether cataloging public T cell receptors could reveal signatures of past pathogen exposure. Around 320 gigabases of sequencing data and some 85 million unique TCR sequences were included in an early release covering about 620 HLA-typed donors. Along with the roughly 610-subject first cohort, a separate validation cohort of around 110 different subjects was used. Of the roughly 400 genotyped donors, 80% to 90% were placed in the genetic ancestry cluster associated with self-reported Caucasian donors. Both class I and class II loci were covered by HLA typing, at four-digit resolution. Typing coverage differed by locus: A, B, C, DRB1 and DQB1 were typed in roughly 620-630 donors, DQA1 in 522, DPA1 in 600 to 610, and DPB1 in just under 490. The T cell repertoires of under 700 subjects were profiled by immunosequencing and related to cytomegalovirus serostatus. Genome-wide SNP genotypes for about 55% of the roughly 670 donors were used in a later genetic analysis, which treated that subset as a discovery cohort. All discovery cohort repertoires had been generated using a single sequencing platform. To predict cytomegalovirus infection status, the study combined high-throughput TCR immunosequencing, statistical association of individual TCRs with disease status, and machine learning. An earlier analysis of some 600 of the donors applied high-throughput TCR beta sequencing to assess whether each TCR beta V gene segment acted as functional or pseudogenic. Because of strong linkage in the cohort, a handful of DR-DQ haplotypes were treated as single units for association and clustering. Rather than using new phenotypic data, the later analysis identified candidate immune exposures from TCR beta sequences and from how often those sequences occurred across donors. Donor age, sex, ethnicity and CMV serostatus were collected together with the repertoire data. Here is what the overall study found, with its caveats: A later analysis associated 16,951 TCR beta sequences with specific HLA alleles at a false discovery rate of 0.05. The sequencing pipeline was judged likely to have produced a cluster of highly shared sequence variants as a technical artifact. HLA typing was unavailable for some donors at each locus, so association tests used only the typed subset. Correlated functional status among segregating V segments might be attributable to linkage disequilibrium, but an unknown experimental factor could not be ruled out. For the cohort, immune exposure information was limited to CMV serostatus. In an earlier analysis of around 600 of the donors, most TCR beta V segments were observed in productive rearrangements about 90% or about 30% of the time, broadly matching IMGT annotations. Roughly uniform sequencing depth across donors was assumed in presence/absence analyses, although this assumption may not hold. In a later genetic analysis, a missense DCLRE1C variant was associated with V-gene and J-gene trimming of TCR beta chains, and the association was replicated in an independent cohort. When HLA alleles, especially DR and DQ, strongly co-occurred, TCR associations were difficult to assign to individual alleles. In a later genetic analysis, fewer N-insertions in productive TCRs were reported among donors in an Asian-associated ancestry cluster than the roughly 640-donor mean. Because the 87-base-pair reads could not distinguish some IMGT-functional V segments, including TRBV6-2 and TRBV6-3, those segments were excluded. A later analysis found that most CMV-associated TCR beta chains appeared HLA-restricted, with HLA associations seemingly driven largely by CMV exposure. In both the original and validation cohorts, the classifier was reported to diagnose cytomegalovirus status with high specificity and sensitivity. In a later analysis, TCR association rates were found to vary across HLA loci, with the most associated TCRs seen for DRB1 alleles and the fewest for HLA-C alleles. This cohort had only TCR beta chains sequenced, and the lack of alpha or paired-chain data limited which features could be detected. Over 15 rarely observed V segments, including chromosome 9 orphons, were excluded from the earlier analysis of several hundred of the donors because counts were too low. A further reported finding was that TCR beta sequences accurately predicted the HLA-A and HLA-B alleles for most subjects in the first cohort. Compared with equally common non-associated chains, HLA-associated TCR beta chains in a later analysis were more clonally expanded and had lower generation probabilities. A few of the identified cytomegalovirus-associated TCR beta chains were confirmed in vitro to be specific for cytomegalovirus antigens. The authors suggested that the approach could potentially be extended to other disease states and immunological phenotypes. According to a later analysis, parvovirus B19, influenza, CMV and Epstein-Barr virus appeared linked to several top co-occurrence clusters. In the study, around 160 TCR beta chains were listed as associated with cytomegalovirus. Most TCR sequences were seen in very few donors, while some public TCRs were found in many individuals.

For this clone: What this receptor recognizes is not known. Base qualities are not provided; no much larger clone lies one nucleotide away.

The cohort was made up of 650 to 700 healthy bone marrow donors. At the time of sampling, every cohort member was nominally healthy, though immune exposures that went unrecorded were likely present. The donor was CMV seropositive and belonged to the group of about 290 seropositive cohort members. Each donor provided a peripheral blood sample, and peripheral blood mononuclear cells were used for TCR beta sequencing. The Qiagen DNeasy Blood Extraction Kit was used to extract genomic DNA from the blood cell samples. The library was made by the immunoSEQ multiplex PCR assay. The multiplex PCR relied on a mix of 60 forward primers for TCR Vbeta segments and 13 reverse primers for TCR Jbeta segments. The CDR3 region of rearranged TCR beta genes was amplified from genomic DNA by a multiplex PCR assay. The amplified TCR beta libraries were sequenced on the Illumina HiSeq System as 87-base-pair reads. Per the original workflow: In a later analysis, approximately 74 million unique TCR beta chains were counted across the approximately 670 repertoires, and about 10 million of these chains were shared by at least two donors. Raw reads were error-corrected and collapsed into unique sequences by a nearest-neighbor algorithm in which closely related sequences were merged to remove PCR and sequencing errors. Alignment of CDR3 sequences to IMGT reference sequences was used to assign V, D and J gene segments. For a sequence to be retained, a match of at least six nucleotides to both a V gene segment and a J gene segment was required. Rearrangements were called productive when the CDR3 lacked stop codons and stayed in frame with V and J; all others were non-productive. Following IMGT convention, CDR3 was defined as the stretch from the second conserved V-encoded cysteine up to the conserved J-encoded phenylalanine. In an earlier analysis of more than 550 of the donors, sequences lacking an unambiguous match to a single V gene segment were excluded. An earlier analysis of a few hundred of the donors classified V segments as functional when productive rearrangements were above 56.7% and as segregating when the standard deviation between donors was above 5%. To diagnose cytomegalovirus status from the catalog of TCR beta chain sequences, a statistical classification framework was built. In a later analysis, V and J genes were assigned by comparing TCR nucleotide sequences against IMGT/GENE-DB human TR gene sequences. The TCRdist pipeline was used in a later analysis to assign CDR3 sequences and most-parsimonious VDJ recombination scenarios. In a later analysis, every TCR beta chain was defined by the combination of its CDR3 amino acid sequence and its V-gene family, and reads without a unique V-gene family were dropped. To address suspected cross-contamination and a sequencing artifact, a later analysis removed 592 highly shared, low-generation-probability nucleotide sequences. In a later analysis, a clonal expansion index for each public chain was calculated from normalized within-repertoire ranks of inferred template counts. A later analysis computed generation probabilities with a VDJ recombination model fitted to out-of-frame rearrangements, and checked the results against IGoR. A later analysis scored TCR-TCR, TCR-HLA and TCR-CMV co-occurrence with hypergeometric tests, applying a repertoire-size bias correction to TCR pairs. To estimate false discovery rates, a later analysis permuted the HLA or CMV assignments 20 times. In a later analysis, co-occurring TCRs were grouped using DBSCAN, and TCRdist sequence similarity was added for clustering within HLA-allele-positive subsets. Co-occurrence clustering excluded repertoires with fewer than 30,000 or more than 120,000 public chains, plus five with anomalous nucleotide sharing. Here the immuneACCESS table is served through TCRdb, limited to in-frame sequences with V and J called. Missing clones are a known gap in these copies; in checked studies unresolved V genes cover under half, and the rest lacks a known reason. For V, J and clone size, that table is used; D and trimming come from the DNA. The sample table lists some 170,000 clones, around four fifths of them with a count of one. Around 3.4% of the sample comes from the top ten.

Looking up the germline V gene yields CDR1 MGHRA and CDR2 YSYEKL. Trimmed from V: 4 bases; trimmed from J: 1 base; junction bases lacking a gene match: 9. The CDR3 goes from the cysteine to the phenylalanine over 17 residues. Just CDR3 DNA is preserved here, 51 bases in frame from base 1. The rearranged chain carries TRBV4-1 and TRBJ2-1; 8 junctional bases match TRBD1. The source material was PBMCs. The source is a woman aged 55 to 70 in good health and CMV-seropositive. The nucleotides are TGCGCCAGCAGCCCTCCTCAGGACAGGGCGTCCTACAATGAGCAGTTCTTC. This codes for CASSPPQDRASYNEQFF.